What follows are 25 T cell receptor beta chains derived from one specimen sequenced in a study of blood T cell repertoires in COVID-19. Sequencing used immunoSEQ multiplex PCR; TCRdb keeps in-frame clones, though not all of them. Seen here are 200,000 to 250,000 clones, approximately 80% observed once, and the top ten hold under 2%. What was sequenced was peripheral blood. Every receptor here comes from a woman of 80 years or more with acute or convalescent COVID-19.

This clone showed up just once. This rearrangement joins TRBV5-4 to TRBJ1-2; 7 bases fit TRBD1. The CDR3 sequence is 13 residues long. CDR1 is SGHNT, CDR2 YYREEE, per germline (reference sequence). The V gene end was trimmed by 3 bases and the J gene end by 6 bases; junction bases not matched to a gene: 5. The CDR3 spells CASSSHRGHGYTF. The CDR3 DNA reads as TGTGCCAGCAGCTCGCACAGGGGTCATGGCTACACCTTC.

This chain connects TRBV5-1 to TRBJ2-5; no reliable D call. CDR1 is SGHRS and CDR2 is YFSETQ in the germline V gene. Trimming cost V 4 bases and J 5 bases, with 9 bases left between them. This CDR3 spans 12 amino acids. The CDR3 region is CASSPPGETQYF. The CDR3 bases are TGCGCCAGCAGCCCCCCCGGGGAGACCCAGTACTTC.

The chain has TRBV7-9 and TRBJ2-7; TRBD1 aligns across 7 bases. The CDR3 sequence is 15 residues long. The germline V gene encodes CDR1 SEHNR and CDR2 FQNEAQ (reference sequence). J was trimmed by 3 bases and V by 2 bases; bases with no gene match: 7. This chain's CDR3 is CASSLITGQSYEQYF. CDR3 bases: TGTGCCAGCAGCTTAATAACGGGACAGAGCTACGAGCAGTACTTC.

The rearrangement links TRBV27 to TRBJ2-7; 8 bases fit TRBD1. Germline CDR1 reads MNHEY; CDR2 reads SMNVEV (reference sequence). V shed 2 bases, J shed 6 bases, and the junction held 6 bases outside the gene matches. The CDR3 consists of 14 residues. The CDR3 DNA reads TGTGCCAGCAGTTTAGCAGGACAGGGTGGCGAGCAGTACTTC. Translated, it gives CASSLAGQGGEQYF.

The chain joins TRBV18 to TRBJ2-7; 9 bases match TRBD1. Germline V gene lookup returns CDR1 KGHSH and CDR2 LQKENI. This CDR3 region has 14 residues. Germline trimming cut 3 bases from V and 6 bases from J; bases unmatched to any gene: 6. The CDR3 region is CASSPEQGAGEQYF. The CDR3 region has the DNA TGTGCCAGCTCACCGGAACAGGGGGCAGGCGAGCAGTACTTC.

As DNA, the CDR3 is TGTGCCAGCAGTGAAGCGACTAGCGGGAGGGTTTACGAGCAGTACTTC. Translating gives CASSEATSGRVYEQYF. The V call is TRBV6-1, the J call TRBJ2-7; 14 positions agree with TRBD2. This CDR3 region has 16 residues. V lost 0 bases and J lost 4; bases outside the gene matches: 2. CDR1 and CDR2 (germline): MNHNS, SASEGT.

The chain employs TRBV9 and TRBJ2-4; 12 bases fit TRBD2. V lost 4 bases to trimming and J lost 8 bases; unmatched junction nucleotides: 7. Germline V CDR1 and CDR2: SGDLS, YYNGEE. The CDR3 contains 15 residues. CDR3 loop: CASSPPGTSGYIQYF. The CDR3 coding sequence is TGTGCCAGCAGCCCTCCAGGGACTAGCGGGTACATTCAGTACTTC.

The chain joins TRBV11-2 to TRBJ2-3; D is unresolved. V was shortened by 0 bases and J by 4 bases, with 5 bases between the two germline ends. The length of the CDR3 is 13 residues. Germline CDR1 is SGHAT and CDR2 is FQNNGV. The CDR3 sequence is CASSLDLSDTQYF. CDR3 nucleotide sequence: TGTGCCAGCAGCTTAGATCTTTCAGATACGCAGTATTTT.

This clone was detected only once. The rearrangement joins TRBV7-9 to TRBJ1-4; D possibly corresponds to TRBD1 (5 bases). Germline V gene lookup returns CDR1 SEHNR and CDR2 FQNEAQ (reference sequence). This CDR3 is built from 16 residues. The V and J ends lost 5 bases and 0 bases respectively, with 13 bases between them. For the CDR3, the DNA is TGTGCCAGCAGCCAAGGGGTGGGCGCAACTAATGAAAAACTGTTTTTT. Protein product: CASSQGVGATNEKLFF.

The gene calls are TRBV7-9 and TRBJ1-1; D perhaps matches TRBD1 (5 bases). V lost 5 bases to trimming and J lost 4 bases, with 14 bases between them. CDR1 SEHNR and CDR2 FQNEAQ come from the germline V gene (reference sequence). The CDR3 totals 14 residues. The CDR3 region has the DNA TGTGCCAGCAGCCCGCGGACCGGGGGCACTGAAGCTTTCTTT. This codes for CASSPRTGGTEAFF.

The chain uses TRBV29-1 and TRBJ1-2; D gene ambiguous. Germline values: CDR1 SQVTM, CDR2 ANQGSEA. The ends were cut back, 0 bases at V and 6 bases at J, with 20 bases in the middle. CDR3 length equals 16 residues. CDR3 region: CSVEDLDWKMGNGYTF. For the CDR3, the DNA is TGCAGCGTTGAAGATCTGGACTGGAAAATGGGGAATGGCTACACCTTC.

CDR3 amino acids: CASSWAQEETQYF. In DNA, the CDR3 is TGTGCCAGCAGTTGGGCCCAGGAAGAGACCCAGTACTTC. The chain couples TRBV2 to TRBJ2-5; no reliable D call. Germline values: CDR1 SNHLY, CDR2 FYNNEI. The CDR3 is 13 amino acids. V was shortened by 5 bases and J by 3 bases, with 10 bases between the two germline ends.

This clone was seen a few times. The chain recombines TRBV2 with TRBJ1-3, with a possible D match to TRBD1 (5 bases). The V gene's germline CDR1 is SNHLY and CDR2 FYNNEI. The CDR3 length is 15 residues. V was pared by 5 bases and J by 1 base, with 12 bases between. CDR3 sequence reads: CASSIRQSSGNTIYF. CDR3 nucleotides: TGTGCCAGCAGTATACGACAGTCTTCTGGAAACACCATATATTTT. Full variable domain (missing parts from reference TRBV2 and TRBJ1-3): EPEVTQTPSHQVTQMGQEVILRCVPISNHLYFYWYRQILGQKVEFLVSFYNNEISEKSEIFDDQFSVERPDGSNFTLKIRSTKLEDSAMYFCASSIRQSSGNTIYFGEGSWLTVV.

The chain couples TRBV7-2 to TRBJ2-1, with D unclear. V gave up 4 bases and J gave up 6 bases, with 13 bases separating them. This CDR3 region has 14 residues. Germline V lookup: CDR1 SGHTA, CDR2 FQGNSA. The CDR3 nucleotides are TGTGCCAGCAGCTCCGACTCAACCTCCAATGAGCAGTTCTTC. Its protein is CASSSDSTSNEQFF. Drawing the rest from reference TRBV7-2 and TRBJ2-1, the complete variable domain is GAGVSQSPSNKVTEKGKDVELRCDPISGHTALYWYRQSLGQGLEFLIYFQGNSAPDKSGLPSDRFSAERTGGSVSTLTIQRTQQEDSAVYLCASSSDSTSNEQFFGPGTRLTVL.

The chain joins TRBV18 to TRBJ2-2, with 11 positions matching TRBD1. V dropped 4 bases and J dropped 4; count of bases not matched to a gene: 5. This CDR3 contains 16 residues. Germline assignment: CDR1 KGHSH and CDR2 LQKENI. This CDR3 is CASSLGQGAGTGELFF. The DNA of the CDR3 is TGTGCCAGCTCACTTGGACAGGGGGCTGGCACCGGGGAGCTGTTTTTT.

V and J are TRBV2 and TRBJ1-6; D is possibly TRBD1 (5 bases). Germline V CDR1 and CDR2: SNHLY, FYNNEI. CDR3 length: 15 amino acids. Trimming took off 2 bases at V and 5 bases at J, with 10 bases between the two ends. CDR3 amino acids: CASSESGGDNSPLHF. The CDR3 DNA sequence: TGTGCCAGCAGTGAATCCGGGGGGGATAATTCACCCCTCCACTTT. The complete variable domain, with remaining parts taken from reference TRBV2 and TRBJ1-6, reads EPEVTQTPSHQVTQMGQEVILRCVPISNHLYFYWYRQILGQKVEFLVSFYNNEISEKSEIFDDQFSVERPDGSNFTLKIRSTKLEDSAMYFCASSESGGDNSPLHFGNGTRLTVT.

V and J are TRBV28 and TRBJ2-3; the match to TRBD1 covers 8 bases. This CDR3 is built from 14 residues. CDR1 and CDR2 from the germline V gene are MDHEN and SYDVKM. Germline trimming cut 3 bases from V and 9 bases from J; bases unmatched to any gene: 8. CDR3 sequence (DNA): TGTGCCAGCAGTTTGGGACAGGCCGTAAAGACGCAGTATTTT. Protein: CASSLGQAVKTQYF. Full variable domain (missing parts from reference TRBV28 and TRBJ2-3): DVKVTQSSRYLVKRTGEKVFLECVQDMDHENMFWYRQDPGLGLRLIYFSYDVKMKEKGDIPEGYSVSREKKERFSLILESASTNQTSMYLCASSLGQAVKTQYFGPGTRLTVL.

CDR3 DNA sequence: TGCGCCAGCAGCTTGGAACGGTCCGCTGAAGCTTTCTTT. Encoded protein: CASSLERSAEAFF. J is TRBJ1-1 and V is TRBV5-1; D not resolved. Germline values: CDR1 SGHRS, CDR2 YFSETQ. Trimming removed 0 bases from V and 6 bases from J, with 9 bases in between. The CDR3 loop spans 13 amino acids.

The V gene is TRBV2, the J gene TRBJ2-3; 11 nucleotides match TRBD2. This CDR3 spans 18 amino acids. The germline V gene has CDR1 SNHLY and CDR2 FYNNEI. V trimming: 4 bases; J trimming: 4 bases; junction bases outside the gene matches: 13. The CDR3 bases are TGTGCCAGCAGTGCCGGGACTAGCGGCCGGGGATTATCAGATACGCAGTATTTT. This encodes CASSAGTSGRGLSDTQYF.

J is TRBJ2-1 and V is TRBV19; a weak D match, TRBD2 (5 bases). The V gene lost 6 bases and the J gene lost 6 bases, with 18 bases spanning the gap. Germline assignment: CDR1 LNHDA and CDR2 SQIVND (reference sequence). The CDR3 has 15 residues. The CDR3 DNA is TGTGCCAGTAGACCAGAGCGGAGTCTCTTCAATGAGCAGTTCTTC. Protein product: CASRPERSLFNEQFF.

The chain carries TRBV28 and TRBJ2-1; TRBD2 matches 7 bases. This CDR3 contains 13 residues. The V gene end was trimmed by 6 bases and the J gene end by 10 bases; junction bases not matched to a gene: 9. Germline V gives CDR1 MDHEN, CDR2 SYDVKM. CDR3 in DNA: TGTGCCAGCAGCTCTAGGACTAGTCGGGAGCAGTTCTTC. It encodes CASSSRTSREQFF.

The chain carries TRBV28 and TRBJ1-2; D unresolved. There are 12 residues in the CDR3. Per the germline V gene, CDR1 is MDHEN and CDR2 is SYDVKM. Trimming shortened V by 2 bases and J by 3 bases, and 4 bases separated the two germline ends. The CDR3 spells CASSLIDYGYTF. The CDR3 nucleotides read TGTGCCAGCAGTTTAATCGACTATGGCTACACCTTC.

The rearrangement links TRBV28 to TRBJ1-3; 8 nucleotides line up with TRBD1. V lost 5 bases, J lost 2 bases, and 8 bases stayed unmatched. Germline V gene lookup returns CDR1 MDHEN and CDR2 SYDVKM. The CDR3 runs to 16 residues. The CDR3 here is CASSADRGQAGNTIYF. The CDR3, as DNA: TGTGCCAGCAGTGCCGACAGGGGACAGGCTGGAAACACCATATATTTT. Together with reference TRBV28 and TRBJ1-3, the CDR3 gives the full variable domain: DVKVTQSSRYLVKRTGEKVFLECVQDMDHENMFWYRQDPGLGLRLIYFSYDVKMKEKGDIPEGYSVSREKKERFSLILESASTNQTSMYLCASSADRGQAGNTIYFGEGSWLTVV.

The chain joins TRBV7-9 to TRBJ1-4; no clear D. The CDR3 spans 14 residues. V was trimmed by 5 bases and J by 10 bases, leaving 17 bases between them. Per germline, CDR1 SEHNR and CDR2 FQNEAQ (reference sequence). CDR3 in amino acids: CASSQVPDGGKLFF. CDR3 sequence (DNA): TGTGCCAGCAGCCAGGTGCCGGATGGAGGAAAACTGTTTTTT.

The chain combines TRBV4-3 with TRBJ1-2, with TRBD1 identical over 7 bases. CDR3 length: 16 residues. Germline loops: CDR1 LGHNA, CDR2 YSLEER. With V trimmed by 0 bases and J by 0 bases, 4 bases remained unmatched. CDR3 protein: CASSQDDRDTNYGYTF. DNA of the CDR3: TGCGCCAGCAGCCAAGATGACAGGGACACTAACTATGGCTACACCTTC.